These 25 T cell receptor beta chains originate from one sample sequenced in a study of identical twins. TCRdb re-called the 5' RACE reads through MiXCR, storing one row per CDR3 protein. This table holds a few hundred thousand distinct CDR3 sequences, 8.5% to 10% found once. The material sequenced was naive T cells sorted from blood. These receptors originate from a woman between 50 and 59 years old in good health.

This clonotype showed up many times. The rearrangement uses TRBV10-3 and TRBJ2-3; D is tentatively TRBD1 or TRBD2 (5 bases each). The length of the CDR3 is 12 residues. Per the germline V gene, CDR1 is ENHRY and CDR2 is SYGVKD. V dropped 10 bases and J dropped 4 bases, with 12 bases sitting between them. DNA of the CDR3: TGTGCCACGGGACCCCAAGCAGATACGCAGTATTTT. Amino acids: CATGPQADTQYF.

This clonotype was observed many times. V and J are TRBV5-1 and TRBJ2-2, with 9 bases fitting TRBD1. This CDR3 contains 18 residues. The germline V gene has CDR1 SGHRS and CDR2 YFSETQ. V lost 6 bases, J lost 3 bases, and 15 bases stayed unmatched. In nucleotides, the CDR3 is TGCGCCAGCAACTCCGGGACAGGGTTTACTATGGACACCGGGGAGCTGTTTTTT. This sequence encodes CASNSGTGFTMDTGELFF.

To note about this clonotype: A read error may produce the germline difference seen at one junction end. The genes are TRBV12-3 or TRBV12-4 and TRBJ1-5, with D perhaps TRBD1 (6 bases). The CDR3 totals 15 residues. In nucleotides, the CDR3 is TGTGCCATCAGTTTTGAAACAGGGAAGGGTCAGCCCCAGCATTTT. Translated, it gives CAISFETGKGQPQHF.

CDR3: CASSYVAGGRYEQFF. CDR3 nucleotides: TGTGCCAGCAGTTACGTAGCGGGAGGGAGGTATGAGCAGTTCTTC. The gene calls are TRBV6-5 and TRBJ2-1, with TRBD2 matching over 11 bases. After removal of 2 bases from V and 8 bases from J, the junction contained 5 bases not matched to a gene. Germline V CDR1 and CDR2: MNHEY, SVGAGI. The CDR3 spans 15 residues.

This clonotype showed up just a few times. V usage is TRBV15 and J usage is TRBJ2-1; no clear D gene. CDR1 is LNHNV, CDR2 YYDKDF, per germline (reference sequence). Between the trimmed V and J ends, which lost 1 base and 5 bases, there was a span of 12 bases. The CDR3 has 15 residues. The DNA for the CDR3 is TGTGCCACCAGCAGAGGCTTAGGGTCCAACAATGAGCAGTTCTTC. This gives the protein CATSRGLGSNNEQFF. The full variable domain, its missing parts supplied by reference TRBV15 and TRBJ2-1, is DAMVIQNPRYQVTQFGKPVTLSCSQTLNHNVMYWYQQKSSQAPKLLFHYYDKDFNNEADTPDNFQSRRPNTSFCFLDIRSPGLGDTAMYLCATSRGLGSNNEQFFGPGTRLTVL.

V usage is TRBV21-1 and J usage is TRBJ2-7; TRBD2 is the table's D call and was not checked against the DNA. TRBV21-1 is designated a pseudogene. CDR3 length: 11 amino acids. DNA for the CDR3: TGTGCCAGCATCAGGCAGGGCAAGCAGTACGTC. Translation: CASIRQGKQYV.

This clonotype has at least ten counts. The chain links TRBV5-1 to TRBJ2-1; the D is unclear. Per the germline V gene, CDR1 is SGHRS and CDR2 is YFSETQ. V was pared by 0 bases and J by 6 bases, with 7 bases between. CDR3 length equals 13 residues. CDR3 sequence reads: CASSLVLGNEQFF. The CDR3 bases are TGCGCCAGCAGCTTGGTGCTTGGCAATGAGCAGTTCTTC.

In its sample, this clonotype was seen many times. The junction shows a germline mismatch at one end, possibly a read error. This chain links TRBV5-1 with TRBJ2-7, with no clear D. The length of the CDR3 is 12 residues. Germline CDR1 is SGHRS and CDR2 is YFSETQ. The CDR3 region is CASSLGDYEQYF. CDR3 nucleotides: TGTGCCAGCAGCTTAGGAGATTACGAGCAGTACTTC. The full variable domain, with the rest looked up from reference TRBV5-1 and TRBJ2-7, is KAGVTQTPRYLIKTRGQQVTLSCSPISGHRSVSWYQQTPGQGLQFLFEYFSETQRNKGNFPGRFSGRQFSNSRSEMNVSTLELGDSALYLCASSLGDYEQYFGPGTRLTVT.

This clonotype was seen a handful of times. The chain joins TRBV6-1 to TRBJ2-7; D remains unclear. Germline V gene data show CDR1 as MNHNS and CDR2 as SASEGT. V lost 1 base to trimming and J lost 7 bases, with 14 bases between them. There are 14 residues in the CDR3. The CDR3 DNA sequence: TGTGCCAGCAGTGAAGAGGCGCCGCTATGGGAGCAGTACTTC. The encoded protein is CASSEEAPLWEQYF.

The chain carries TRBV10-3 and TRBJ2-7; D possibly uses TRBD1 or TRBD2 (5 bases each). Germline CDR1 is ENHRY and CDR2 is SYGVKD. V shed 10 bases and J shed 5 bases, with 12 bases lying between them. The length of the CDR3 is 11 residues. The CDR3 loop reads CATRGAHEQYV. In nucleotides, the CDR3 is TGTGCCACTCGGGGCGCCCACGAGCAGTACGTC.

This clonotype occurred a few times. CDR3: CASKGRDRGSNEQFF. In nucleotides, the CDR3 is TGTGCCAGCAAGGGGCGGGACAGGGGGTCTAATGAGCAGTTCTTC. V is TRBV6-2 or TRBV6-3 and J is TRBJ2-1; 11 bases fit TRBD1. The length of the CDR3 is 15 residues. V lost 7 bases to trimming and J lost 7 bases; unmatched junction nucleotides: 9. Per the germline V gene, CDR1 is MNHEY and CDR2 is SVGEGT.

The chain employs TRBV13 and TRBJ2-1; perhaps TRBD1 as D (6 bases). The CDR3 sequence is 18 residues long. V was clipped by 1 base and J by 8 bases, with 24 bases between them. Per the germline V gene, CDR1 is PRHDT and CDR2 is FYEKMQ (reference sequence). DNA for the CDR3: TGTGCCAGCAGCTTAGCCCAACAGGGCTTCTTTGGAGGATATGAGCAGTTCTTC. It codes for CASSLAQQGFFGGYEQFF.

Only a few counts were recorded for this clonotype. The rearrangement joins TRBV20-1 to TRBJ1-1; D is possibly TRBD1 (6 bases). CDR1 and CDR2 (germline): DFQATT, SNEGSKA (reference sequence). CDR3 length equals 13 residues. V was pared by 6 bases and J by 6 bases, with 17 bases between. CDR3 DNA sequence: TGCAGTGCCGCTCAGGGGCCGAGGGCTGAAGCTTTCTTT. Its translation is CSAAQGPRAEAFF.

This chain joins TRBV3-1 and TRBJ2-1; 9 bases map to TRBD2. With V trimmed by 0 bases and J by 3 bases, 6 bases remained unmatched. This CDR3 has 17 amino acids. The germline V gene encodes CDR1 LGHDT and CDR2 YNNKEL (reference sequence). CDR3 loop: CASSQEAGGLYYNEQFF. In nucleotides, the CDR3 is TGTGCCAGCAGCCAAGAAGCGGGAGGACTCTACTACAATGAGCAGTTCTTC.

This clonotype showed up just a few times. The chain carries TRBV20-1 and TRBJ2-5; 15 positions match TRBD2. V shed 6 bases and J 5 bases; nucleotides not matched to a gene: 10. Germline V gene lookup returns CDR1 DFQATT and CDR2 SNEGSKA (reference sequence). The CDR3 is 16 amino acids. DNA for the CDR3: TGCAGTGCCACCGGGACTAGCGGGAGGATGTCGGAGACCCAGTACTTC. Translating gives CSATGTSGRMSETQYF.

This clonotype was observed a few times. V gene TRBV29-1 combines with J gene TRBJ2-2; no clear D gene. Trimming took off 7 bases at V and 2 bases at J, with 8 bases between the two ends. Germline CDR1 and CDR2: SQVTM and ANQGSEA. The CDR3 has 12 residues. The CDR3 reads CSANLNTGELFF. The CDR3 coding sequence is TGCAGCGCCAACCTAAACACCGGGGAGCTGTTTTTT.

The chain links TRBV7-9 to TRBJ2-2, with 8 nucleotides matching TRBD1. The CDR3 is 15 residues long. CDR1 is SEHNR and CDR2 is FQNEAQ in the germline V gene (reference sequence). Germline trimming cut 3 bases from V and 6 bases from J; bases unmatched to any gene: 6. Here the CDR3 reads CASSLQGASAGELFF. CDR3 DNA sequence: TGTGCCAGCAGCTTGCAGGGGGCTTCGGCCGGGGAGCTGTTTTTT.

This clonotype was observed a few times. The rearrangement links TRBV7-2 to TRBJ2-2; 9 bases align to TRBD1. Trimming cost V 6 bases and J 4 bases; bases outside gene matches: 6. Germline values: CDR1 SGHTA, CDR2 FQGNSA. The CDR3 covers 15 residues. In DNA, the CDR3 is TGTGCCAGCAGTTACAGGGGGCATGGCACCGGGGAGCTGTTTTTT. Translated: CASSYRGHGTGELFF.

This clonotype was seen more than once but under ten times. The chain links TRBV20-1 to TRBJ2-1; D gene ambiguous. The germline CDR1 and CDR2 sequences are DFQATT and SNEGSKA (reference sequence). The CDR3 is made up of 12 amino acids. Between the trimmed V and J ends, which lost 1 base and 5 bases, there was a span of 6 bases. This chain's CDR3 is CSARGTHNEQFF. For the CDR3, the DNA is TGCAGTGCTAGAGGGACCCACAATGAGCAGTTCTTC.

J is TRBJ1-1 and V is TRBV25-1, with a weak D call TRBD1 (6 bases). The CDR3 is 15 residues long. V gave up 4 bases and J gave up 4 bases, with 16 bases separating them. Germline values: CDR1 MGHDK, CDR2 SYGVNS. In DNA form, the CDR3 reads TGTGCCAGCAGTGCCCCGGACAGAGTGATCACTGAAGCTTTCTTT. Translating it yields CASSAPDRVITEAFF.

This clonotype was found many times. V and J are TRBV20-1 and TRBJ2-3, with TRBD2 matching over 13 bases. Germline V gives CDR1 DFQATT, CDR2 SNEGSKA (reference sequence). V trimming: 7 bases; J trimming: 7 bases; junction bases outside the gene matches: 2. The CDR3 sequence is 12 residues long. CDR3 sequence reads: CSGLAGGYTQYF. The CDR3 nucleotides are TGCAGTGGACTAGCGGGAGGCTATACGCAGTATTTT.

This chain links TRBV11-2 with TRBJ2-7; TRBD2 matches 10 bases. Germline V lookup: CDR1 SGHAT, CDR2 FQNNGV. The CDR3 runs 15 residues. J lost 2 bases, V lost 1 base, and 2 bases had no gene match. The CDR3 nucleotides are TGTGCCAGCAGCTTAGTCGGACTAGCGGCCTACGAGCAGTACTTC. It encodes CASSLVGLAAYEQYF.

This clonotype was seen more than once but under ten times. The chain carries TRBV20-1 and TRBJ2-7; 7 nucleotides line up with TRBD2. Trimming at V came to 4 bases and at J to 0 bases, leaving 3 bases not matched to a gene. This CDR3 is 13 amino acids long. Germline CDR1 and CDR2: DFQATT and SNEGSKA (reference sequence). The CDR3 DNA reads TGCAGTGCTACTAGCGGTGACTCCTACGAGCAGTACTTC. Its translation is CSATSGDSYEQYF.

The genes are TRBV20-1 and TRBJ2-1; tentative D call: TRBD2 (6 bases). In germline, CDR1 is DFQATT, CDR2 SNEGSKA (reference sequence). V was shortened by 4 bases and J by 4 bases, with 11 bases between the two germline ends. The CDR3 length is 13 residues. CDR3 nucleotide sequence: TGCAGTGCTATTCTAGCGTCGTACAATGAGCAGTTCTTC. This translates into CSAILASYNEQFF.

This clonotype was detected many times. The rearrangement uses TRBV25-1 and TRBJ2-4; D not certain. The CDR3 consists of 11 residues. Trimming shortened V by 7 bases and J by 3 bases, and 4 bases separated the two germline ends. Germline V lookup: CDR1 MGHDK, CDR2 SYGVNS. The DNA for the CDR3 is TGTGCCAGCACCAACAAAAACATTCAGTACTTC. It translates to CASTNKNIQYF.